This TCR beta chain emerged from a study of metastatic and nonmetastatic thyroid tumors. TCRdb re-clonotyped the PCR reads through MiXCR. The sample contains some 19,000 clones, less than 40% of which appear only once. Among the patients, none had received any treatment before thyroid surgery. This clone is medium-sized within its sample. CDR1 SGHAT and CDR2 FQNNGV come from the germline V gene. The CDR3 is made up of 15 amino acids. V was shortened by 3 bases and J by 4 bases, with 13 bases between the two germline ends. V gene TRBV11-2 combines with J gene TRBJ2-1, with unresolved D. Input material: tumor tissue. The origin of this receptor is a female donor with papillary thyroid cancer or a benign thyroid nodule (not recorded which). Some clones in this sample may be carry-over from other donors' samples. In nucleotides, the CDR3 is TGTGCCAGCAGCTTCCCTAGTACCGGATACAATGAGCAGTTCTTC. Its translation is CASSFPSTGYNEQFF. The full variable domain, its missing parts supplied by reference TRBV11-2 and TRBJ2-1, is EAGVAQSPRYKIIEKRQSVAFWCNPISGHATLYWYQQILGQGPKLLIQFQNNGVVDDSQLPKDRFSAERLKGVDSTLKIQPAKLEDSAVYLCASSFPSTGYNEQFFGPGTRLTVL.